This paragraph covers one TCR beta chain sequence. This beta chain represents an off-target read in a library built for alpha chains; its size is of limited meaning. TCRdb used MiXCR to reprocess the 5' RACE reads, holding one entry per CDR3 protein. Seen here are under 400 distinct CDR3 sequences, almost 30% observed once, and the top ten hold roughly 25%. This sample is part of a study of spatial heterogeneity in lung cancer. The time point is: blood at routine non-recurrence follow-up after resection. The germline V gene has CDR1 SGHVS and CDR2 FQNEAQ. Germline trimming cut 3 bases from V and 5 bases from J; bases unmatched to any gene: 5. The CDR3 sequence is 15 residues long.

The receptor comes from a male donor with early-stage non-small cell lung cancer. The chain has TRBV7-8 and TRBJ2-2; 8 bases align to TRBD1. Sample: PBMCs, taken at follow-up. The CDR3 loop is CASSFGTGRTGELFF. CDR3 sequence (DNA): TGTGCCAGCAGCTTTGGGACAGGAAGAACCGGGGAGCTGTTTTTT.